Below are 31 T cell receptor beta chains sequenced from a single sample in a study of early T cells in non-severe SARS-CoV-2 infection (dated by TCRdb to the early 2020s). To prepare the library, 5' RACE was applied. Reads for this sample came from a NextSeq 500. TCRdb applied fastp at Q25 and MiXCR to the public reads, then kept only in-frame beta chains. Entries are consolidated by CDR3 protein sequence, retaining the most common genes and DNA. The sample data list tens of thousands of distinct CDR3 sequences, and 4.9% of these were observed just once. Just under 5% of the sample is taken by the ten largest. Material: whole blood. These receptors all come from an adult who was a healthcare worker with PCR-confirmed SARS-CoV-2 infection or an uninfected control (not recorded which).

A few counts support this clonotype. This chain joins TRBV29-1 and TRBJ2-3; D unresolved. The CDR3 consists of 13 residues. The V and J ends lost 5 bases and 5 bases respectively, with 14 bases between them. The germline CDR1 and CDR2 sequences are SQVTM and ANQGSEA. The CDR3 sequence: CSVTGPTGDTQYF. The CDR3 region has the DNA TGCAGCGTTACCGGGCCGACCGGAGATACGCAGTATTTT.

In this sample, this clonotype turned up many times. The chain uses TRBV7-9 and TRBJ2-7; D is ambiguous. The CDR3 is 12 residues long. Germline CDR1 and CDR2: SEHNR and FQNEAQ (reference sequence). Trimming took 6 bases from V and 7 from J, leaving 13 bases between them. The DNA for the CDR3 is TGTGCCAGCAGTCGTTCCCCGGCGGAGCAGTACTTC. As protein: CASSRSPAEQYF. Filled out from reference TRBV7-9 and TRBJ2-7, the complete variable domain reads DTGVSQNPRHKITKRGQNVTFRCDPISEHNRLYWYRQTLGQGPEFLTYFQNEAQLEKSRLLSDRFSAERPKGSFSTLEIQRTEQGDSAMYLCASSRSPAEQYFGPGTRLTVT.

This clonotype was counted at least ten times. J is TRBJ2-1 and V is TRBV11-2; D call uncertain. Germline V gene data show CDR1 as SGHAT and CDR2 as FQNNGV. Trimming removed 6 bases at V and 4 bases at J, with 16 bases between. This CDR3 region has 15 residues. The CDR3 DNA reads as TGTGCCAGCAGTTTGGACCCTACTATATACAATGAGCAGTTCTTC. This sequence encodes CASSLDPTIYNEQFF.

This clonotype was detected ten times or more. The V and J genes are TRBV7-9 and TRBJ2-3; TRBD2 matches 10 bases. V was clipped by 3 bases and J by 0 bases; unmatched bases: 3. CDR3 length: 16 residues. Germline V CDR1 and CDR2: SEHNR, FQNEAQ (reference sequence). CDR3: CASSFGSGGSTDTQYF. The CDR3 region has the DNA TGTGCCAGCAGCTTCGGTAGCGGGGGGAGCACAGATACGCAGTATTTT.

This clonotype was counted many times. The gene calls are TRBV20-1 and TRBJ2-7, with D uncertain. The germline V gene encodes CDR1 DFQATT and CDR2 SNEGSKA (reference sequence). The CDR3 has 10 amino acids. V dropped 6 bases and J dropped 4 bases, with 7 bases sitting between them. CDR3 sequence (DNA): TGCAGTGCCAACAAGTACGAGCAGTACTTC. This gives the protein CSANKYEQYF.

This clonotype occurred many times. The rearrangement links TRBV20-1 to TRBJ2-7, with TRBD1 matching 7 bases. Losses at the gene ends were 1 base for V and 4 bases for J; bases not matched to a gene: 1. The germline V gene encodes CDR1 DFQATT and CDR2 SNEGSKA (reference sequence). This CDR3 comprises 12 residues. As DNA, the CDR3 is TGCAGTGCTAGAGGACAGGGATACGAGCAGTACTTC. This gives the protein CSARGQGYEQYF.

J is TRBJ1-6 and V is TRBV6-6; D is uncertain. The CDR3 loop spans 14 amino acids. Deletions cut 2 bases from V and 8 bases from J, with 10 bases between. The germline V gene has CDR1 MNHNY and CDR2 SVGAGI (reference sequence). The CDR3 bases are TGTGCCAGCAGTTACGAACCGTGGGATTCACCCCTCCACTTT. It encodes CASSYEPWDSPLHF.

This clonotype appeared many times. CDR3 in DNA: TGTGCCAGCAGCAGACAGCGATCCTCACTTTCAGATACGCAGTATTTT. It yields the protein CASSRQRSSLSDTQYF. V and J are TRBV21-1 and TRBJ2-3; the DNA was not compared with TRBD1, the D call given in the table. TRBV21-1 is a pseudogene segment. The CDR3 loop spans 16 amino acids.

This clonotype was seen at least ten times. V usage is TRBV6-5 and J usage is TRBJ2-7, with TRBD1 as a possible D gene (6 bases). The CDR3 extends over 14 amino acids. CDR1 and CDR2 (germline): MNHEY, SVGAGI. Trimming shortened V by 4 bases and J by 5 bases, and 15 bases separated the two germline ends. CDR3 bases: TGTGCCAGCAGTTCCATTTACAGGGACGACGAGCAGTACTTC. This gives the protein CASSSIYRDDEQYF.

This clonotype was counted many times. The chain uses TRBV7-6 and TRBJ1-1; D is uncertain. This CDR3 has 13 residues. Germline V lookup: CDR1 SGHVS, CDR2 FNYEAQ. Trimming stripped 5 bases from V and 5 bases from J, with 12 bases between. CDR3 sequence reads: CASSPQLGTEAFF. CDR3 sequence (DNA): TGTGCCAGCAGCCCGCAGCTTGGGACTGAAGCTTTCTTT.

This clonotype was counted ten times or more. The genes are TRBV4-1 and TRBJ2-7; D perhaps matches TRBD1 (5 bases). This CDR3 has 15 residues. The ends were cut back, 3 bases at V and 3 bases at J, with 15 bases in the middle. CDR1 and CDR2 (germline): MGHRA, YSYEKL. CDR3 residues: CASSHPPAGNYEQYF. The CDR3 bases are TGCGCCAGCAGCCATCCCCCTGCAGGGAACTACGAGCAGTACTTC.

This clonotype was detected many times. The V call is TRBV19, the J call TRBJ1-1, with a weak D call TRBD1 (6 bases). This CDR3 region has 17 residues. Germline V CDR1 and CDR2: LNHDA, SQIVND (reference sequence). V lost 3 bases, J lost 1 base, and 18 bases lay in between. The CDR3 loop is CASSIRASKTGNTEAFF. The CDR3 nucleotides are TGTGCCAGTAGTATCCGCGCTAGTAAGACAGGGAACACTGAAGCTTTCTTT.

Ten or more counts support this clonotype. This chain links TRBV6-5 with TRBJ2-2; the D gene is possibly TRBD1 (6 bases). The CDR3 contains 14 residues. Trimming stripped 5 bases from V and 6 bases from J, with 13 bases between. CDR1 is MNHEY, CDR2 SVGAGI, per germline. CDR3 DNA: TGTGCCAGCAGTACACAGGGTTCTTCCGGGGAGCTGTTTTTT. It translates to CASSTQGSSGELFF.

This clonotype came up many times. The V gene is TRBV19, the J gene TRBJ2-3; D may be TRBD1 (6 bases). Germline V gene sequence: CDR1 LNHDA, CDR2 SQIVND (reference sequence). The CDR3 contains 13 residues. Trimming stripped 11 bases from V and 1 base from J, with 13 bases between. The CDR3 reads CASVGAGTDTQYF. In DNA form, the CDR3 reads TGTGCCTCTGTGGGGGCTGGCACAGATACGCAGTATTTT. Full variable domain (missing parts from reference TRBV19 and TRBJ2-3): DGGITQSPKYLFRKEGQNVTLSCEQNLNHDAMYWYRQDPGQGLRLIYYSQIVNDFQKGDIAEGYSVSREKKESFPLTVTSAQKNPTAFYLCASVGAGTDTQYFGPGTRLTVL.

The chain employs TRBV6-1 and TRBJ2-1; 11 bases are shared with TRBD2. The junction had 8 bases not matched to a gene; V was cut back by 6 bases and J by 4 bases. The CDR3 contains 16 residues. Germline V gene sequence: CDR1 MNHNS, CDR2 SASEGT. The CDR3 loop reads CASSGMTSGTYNEQFF. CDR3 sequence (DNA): TGTGCCAGCAGCGGGATGACTAGCGGGACTTACAATGAGCAGTTCTTC.

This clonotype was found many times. The CDR3 sequence is CASSEVRGLLTDTQYF. DNA of the CDR3: TGTGCCAGCAGTGAAGTACGGGGGTTACTCACAGATACGCAGTATTTT. The genes are TRBV6-1 and TRBJ2-3, with D perhaps matching TRBD2 (6 bases). V dropped 1 base and J dropped 2 bases, with 13 bases sitting between them. CDR1 is MNHNS and CDR2 is SASEGT in the germline V gene. The CDR3 length is 16 residues.

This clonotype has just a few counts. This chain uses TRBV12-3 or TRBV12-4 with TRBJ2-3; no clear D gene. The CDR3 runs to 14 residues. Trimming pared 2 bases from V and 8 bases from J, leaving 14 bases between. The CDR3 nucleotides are TGTGCCAGCAGTTTAAGGCTAGAAATCGCTACGCAGTATTTT. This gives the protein CASSLRLEIATQYF.

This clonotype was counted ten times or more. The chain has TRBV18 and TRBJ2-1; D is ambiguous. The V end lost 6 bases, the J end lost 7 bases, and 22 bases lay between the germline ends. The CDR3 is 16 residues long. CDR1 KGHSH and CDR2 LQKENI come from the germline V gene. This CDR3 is CASSLVSFPIGNEQFF. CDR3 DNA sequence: TGTGCCAGCTCCCTCGTTTCCTTCCCGATTGGAAATGAGCAGTTCTTC.

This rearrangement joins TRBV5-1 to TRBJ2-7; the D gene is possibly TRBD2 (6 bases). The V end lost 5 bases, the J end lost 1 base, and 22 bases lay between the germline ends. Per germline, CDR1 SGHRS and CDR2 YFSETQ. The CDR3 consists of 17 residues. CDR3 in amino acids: CASSRGLLGSVSYEQYF. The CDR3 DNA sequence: TGCGCCAGCAGTCGGGGACTCTTGGGCTCGGTTTCCTACGAGCAGTACTTC.

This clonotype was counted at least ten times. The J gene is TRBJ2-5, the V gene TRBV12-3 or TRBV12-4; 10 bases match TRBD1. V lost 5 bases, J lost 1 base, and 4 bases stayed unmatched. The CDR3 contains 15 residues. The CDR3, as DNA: TGTGCCAGCAGTCGGACAGGGGGGGGCCAAGAGACCCAGTACTTC. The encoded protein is CASSRTGGGQETQYF.

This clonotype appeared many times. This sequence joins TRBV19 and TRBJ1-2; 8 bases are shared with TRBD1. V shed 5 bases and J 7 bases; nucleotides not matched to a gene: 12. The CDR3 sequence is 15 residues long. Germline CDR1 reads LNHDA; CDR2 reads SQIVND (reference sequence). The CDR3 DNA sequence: TGTGCCAGTAGTCCGAACAGGGGGATTCGGAGTGGCTACACCTTC. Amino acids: CASSPNRGIRSGYTF.

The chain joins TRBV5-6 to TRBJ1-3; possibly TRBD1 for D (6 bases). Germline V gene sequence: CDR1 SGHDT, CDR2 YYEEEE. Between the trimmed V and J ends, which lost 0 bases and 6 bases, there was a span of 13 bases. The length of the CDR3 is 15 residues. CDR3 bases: TGTGCCAGCAGCTTGGATGCAGGGGCTGAAAACACCATATATTTT. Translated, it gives CASSLDAGAENTIYF.

DNA of the CDR3: TGTGCCACCCGTGGGGTAGCGGGAGACGGTGAGCAGTTCTTC. Translation gives CATRGVAGDGEQFF. The V and J genes are TRBV10-3 and TRBJ2-1, with 9 bases aligning to TRBD2. Germline lookup yields CDR1 ENHRY and CDR2 SYGVKD. CDR3 length: 14 residues. Trimming cost V 10 bases and J 9 bases; bases outside gene matches: 13.

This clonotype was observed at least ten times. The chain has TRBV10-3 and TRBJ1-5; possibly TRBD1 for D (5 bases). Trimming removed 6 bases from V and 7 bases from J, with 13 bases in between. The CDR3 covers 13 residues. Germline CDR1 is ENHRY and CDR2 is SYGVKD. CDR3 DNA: TGTGCCATCAGCCCGACGGGGGACCAGCCCCAGCATTTT. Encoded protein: CAISPTGDQPQHF.

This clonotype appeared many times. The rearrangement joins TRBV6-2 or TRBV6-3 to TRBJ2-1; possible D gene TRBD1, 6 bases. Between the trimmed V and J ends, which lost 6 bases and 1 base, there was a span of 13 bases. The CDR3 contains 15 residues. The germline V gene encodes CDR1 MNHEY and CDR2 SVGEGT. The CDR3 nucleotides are TGTGCCAGCAGAAGGACAGCTATTTCCTACAATGAGCAGTTCTTC. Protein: CASRRTAISYNEQFF.

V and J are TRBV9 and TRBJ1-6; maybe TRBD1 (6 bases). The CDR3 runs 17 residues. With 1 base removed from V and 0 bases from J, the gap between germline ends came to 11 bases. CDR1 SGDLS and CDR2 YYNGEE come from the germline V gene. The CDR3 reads CASSVTGSSSYNSPLHF. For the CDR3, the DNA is TGTGCCAGCAGCGTAACAGGGTCGAGCTCCTATAATTCACCCCTCCACTTT. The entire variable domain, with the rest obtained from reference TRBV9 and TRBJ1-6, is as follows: DSGVTQTPKHLITATGQRVTLRCSPRSGDLSVYWYQQSLDQGLQFLIQYYNGEERAKGNILERFSAQQFPDLHSELNLSSLELGDSALYFCASSVTGSSSYNSPLHFGNGTRLTVT.

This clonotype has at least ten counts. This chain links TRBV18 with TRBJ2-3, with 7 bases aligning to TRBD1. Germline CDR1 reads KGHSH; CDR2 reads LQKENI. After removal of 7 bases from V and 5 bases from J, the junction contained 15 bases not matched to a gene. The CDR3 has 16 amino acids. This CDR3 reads CASLRTGTVFKDTQYF. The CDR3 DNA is TGTGCCAGCTTACGTACCGGGACAGTTTTTAAAGATACGCAGTATTTT. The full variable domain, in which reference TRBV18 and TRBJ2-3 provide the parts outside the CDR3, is NAGVMQNPRHLVRRRGQEARLRCSPMKGHSHVYWYRQLPEEGLKFMVYLQKENIIDESGMPKERFSAEFPKEGPSILRIQQVVRGDSAAYFCASLRTGTVFKDTQYFGPGTRLTVL.

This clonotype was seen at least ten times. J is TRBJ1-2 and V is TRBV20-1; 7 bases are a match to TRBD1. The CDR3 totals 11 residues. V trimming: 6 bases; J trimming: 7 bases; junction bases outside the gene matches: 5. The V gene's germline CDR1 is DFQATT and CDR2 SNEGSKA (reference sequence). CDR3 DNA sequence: TGCAGTGCCCCGACAGGGAGTGGCTACACCTTC. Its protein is CSAPTGSGYTF.

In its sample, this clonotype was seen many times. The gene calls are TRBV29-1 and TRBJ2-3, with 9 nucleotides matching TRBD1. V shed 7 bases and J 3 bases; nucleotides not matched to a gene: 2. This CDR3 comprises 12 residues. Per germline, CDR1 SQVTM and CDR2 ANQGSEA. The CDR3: CSEGQGTDTQYF. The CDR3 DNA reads TGCAGCGAAGGACAGGGGACAGATACGCAGTATTTT.

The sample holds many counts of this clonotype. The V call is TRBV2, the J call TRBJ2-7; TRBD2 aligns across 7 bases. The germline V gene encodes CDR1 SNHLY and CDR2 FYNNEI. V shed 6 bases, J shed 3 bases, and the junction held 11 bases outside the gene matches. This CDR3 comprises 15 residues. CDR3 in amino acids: CASRKSRTSDYEQYF. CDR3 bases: TGTGCCAGCAGGAAGAGCCGAACTAGCGACTACGAGCAGTACTTC. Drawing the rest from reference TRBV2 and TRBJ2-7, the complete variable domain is EPEVTQTPSHQVTQMGQEVILRCVPISNHLYFYWYRQILGQKVEFLVSFYNNEISEKSEIFDDQFSVERPDGSNFTLKIRSTKLEDSAMYFCASRKSRTSDYEQYFGPGTRLTVT.

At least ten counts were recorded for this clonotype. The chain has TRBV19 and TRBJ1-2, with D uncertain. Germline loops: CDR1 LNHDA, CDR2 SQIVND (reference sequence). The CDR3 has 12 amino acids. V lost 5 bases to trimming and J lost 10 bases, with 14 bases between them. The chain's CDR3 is CASSPFREVYTF. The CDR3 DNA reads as TGTGCCAGTAGTCCGTTTAGGGAAGTCTACACCTTC.